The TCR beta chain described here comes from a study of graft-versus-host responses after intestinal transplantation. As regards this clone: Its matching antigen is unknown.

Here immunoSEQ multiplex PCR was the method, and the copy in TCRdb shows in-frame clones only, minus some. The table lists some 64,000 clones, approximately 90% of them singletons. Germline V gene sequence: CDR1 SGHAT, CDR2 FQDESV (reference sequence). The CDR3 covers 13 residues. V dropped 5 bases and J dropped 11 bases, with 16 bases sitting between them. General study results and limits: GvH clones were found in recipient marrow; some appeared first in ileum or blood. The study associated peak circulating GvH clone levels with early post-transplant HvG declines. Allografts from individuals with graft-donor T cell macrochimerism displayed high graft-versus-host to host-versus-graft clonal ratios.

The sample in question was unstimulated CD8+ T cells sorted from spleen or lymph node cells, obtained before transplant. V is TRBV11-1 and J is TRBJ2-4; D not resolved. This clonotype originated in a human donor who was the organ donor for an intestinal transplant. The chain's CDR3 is CASSPFEVGVQYF. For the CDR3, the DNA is TGTGCCAGCAGCCCCTTTGAGGTCGGCGTTCAGTACTTC.